This T cell receptor (beta chain) was found in a study of blood T cell repertoires in COVID-19. Study-wide background: Spain, Italy and the United States supplied samples that represented acute and convalescent COVID-19. Nucleic acid was either cDNA or gDNA, and it came from T cells, B-cell-depleted T cells, or PBMCs.

Per the authors' pipeline: Scientists estimated how many nucleated cells there were by amplifying reference gene primers. Sequencing was performed with immunoSEQ multiplex PCR; in TCRdb, only in-frame clones are kept and a portion is missing. The V and J calls and clone size were taken over from that table, and D and trimming were inferred from the DNA. Among roughly 220,000 clones, around 83% were seen once, and the ten largest hold 2.9%. This clonotype was sampled from a man in his fifties or sixties who had recovered from COVID-19. Input material: peripheral blood.

The DNA for the CDR3 is TGTGCCAGCAGCCACCGGACAGGAGGAGAGACCCAGTACTTC. Protein: CASSHRTGGETQYF. This chain uses TRBV3-1 (or the pseudogene TRBV3-2) with TRBJ2-5; 7 bases align to TRBD1. Trimming at V came to 3 bases and at J to 4 bases, leaving 5 bases not matched to a gene. In germline, CDR1 is LGHDT, CDR2 YNNKEL (reference sequence). The CDR3 extends over 14 amino acids.